This T cell receptor (beta chain) was sequenced during a study of metastatic and nonmetastatic thyroid tumors. Study-wide background: Both malignant and benign thyroid patients supplied peripheral blood and tumor or nodule tissue samples, across which the repertoires of these patients were then compared.

This clone was detected many times. The antigen remains unidentified. No treatment had been given to any patient before thyroid surgery. General study results and limits: Malignant thyroid tumors reportedly had TCR beta diversity that was significantly higher than in benign nodules, in blood and tumor.

Per the original methods: Using the CDR3 differences seen across clinicopathological groups, the authors built a distant-metastasis classifier for papillary thyroid cancer, which was meant to discriminate distant-metastatic patients. TCRdb reprocessed the PCR reads using MiXCR. Clone size and V and J calls follow TCRdb, not the original study. The sample comprises around 26,000 clones, about an eighth of which are singletons, and 15% to 20% rests with the top ten. V was cut by 6 bases and J by 3 bases, with 14 bases left in between. The germline V gene encodes CDR1 SNHLY and CDR2 FYNNEI. There are 14 residues in the CDR3.

This chain connects TRBV2 to TRBJ2-5; D not certain. Sequencing was performed on blood. The origin of this receptor is a female donor with papillary thyroid cancer or a benign thyroid nodule (not recorded which). Some clones in this sample may be carry-over from other donors' samples. CDR3 in DNA: TGTGCCAGCAGGCGTCAATCAGGAGAAGAGACCCAGTACTTC. It specifies CASRRQSGEETQYF. Drawing the rest from reference TRBV2 and TRBJ2-5, the complete variable domain is EPEVTQTPSHQVTQMGQEVILRCVPISNHLYFYWYRQILGQKVEFLVSFYNNEISEKSEIFDDQFSVERPDGSNFTLKIRSTKLEDSAMYFCASRRQSGEETQYFGPGTRLLVL.